The 9 T cell receptor beta chains below come from one sample, sequenced in a study of blood T cell repertoires in COVID-19. Libraries were prepared by immunoSEQ multiplex PCR; TCRdb keeps only in-frame clonotypes and omits some of them. The table has approximately 150,000 clones, roughly 83% seen once; the top ten hold about 5%. Sequencing input: PBMCs or T cells enriched from blood (not recorded which). The receptors were sampled from a man aged 65 to 85 who had been exposed to COVID-19.

The chain links TRBV3-1 (or the pseudogene TRBV3-2) to TRBJ1-2, with 7 bases that match TRBD1. The CDR3 has 15 amino acids. J gave up 5 bases and V 3 bases, and 9 bases lay outside the gene matches. CDR1 is LGHDT and CDR2 is YNNKEL in the germline V gene (reference sequence). CDR3 amino acids: CASSHKPGQPYGYTF. For the CDR3, the DNA is TGTGCCAGCAGCCATAAGCCGGGACAGCCATATGGCTACACCTTC.

The rearrangement uses TRBV18 and TRBJ1-4, with D unclear. V shed 0 bases and J shed 0 bases, with 11 bases lying between them. Germline lookup yields CDR1 KGHSH and CDR2 LQKENI. The CDR3 sequence is 17 residues long. The CDR3 region is CASSPPVGTATNEKLFF. The CDR3 coding sequence is TGTGCCAGCTCACCACCGGTGGGCACAGCAACTAATGAAAAACTGTTTTTT.

The chain carries TRBV7-9 and TRBJ1-5, with 7 bases fitting TRBD1. With 5 bases clipped from V and 6 bases from J, the junction kept 4 bases outside the gene matches. CDR3 length: 13 residues. In germline, CDR1 is SEHNR, CDR2 FQNEAQ (reference sequence). The chain's CDR3 is CASSPGTVQPQHF. The CDR3 nucleotides are TGTGCCAGCAGCCCCGGGACAGTTCAGCCCCAGCATTTT. Combining the CDR3 with reference TRBV7-9 and TRBJ1-5 gives the whole variable domain DTGVSQNPRHKITKRGQNVTFRCDPISEHNRLYWYRQTLGQGPEFLTYFQNEAQLEKSRLLSDRFSAERPKGSFSTLEIQRTEQGDSAMYLCASSPGTVQPQHFGDGTRLSIL.

The V and J genes are TRBV5-6 and TRBJ2-3; TRBD2 aligns across 11 bases. The CDR3 length is 16 residues. In germline, CDR1 is SGHDT, CDR2 YYEEEE. The junction had 5 bases not matched to a gene; V was cut back by 3 bases and J by 2 bases. CDR3 in amino acids: CASSSLAGGNTDTQYF. The CDR3 DNA reads as TGTGCCAGCAGCTCGCTAGCGGGAGGAAACACAGATACGCAGTATTTT.

V usage is TRBV27 and J usage is TRBJ1-5; D might be TRBD1 (5 bases). The CDR3 is made up of 15 amino acids. Trimming cost V 8 bases and J 1 base, with 15 bases left between them. Germline V lookup: CDR1 MNHEY, CDR2 SMNVEV (reference sequence). Here the CDR3 reads CASSPGLLSNQPQHF. CDR3 nucleotide sequence: TGTGCCAGCTCTCCGGGACTGTTAAGCAATCAGCCCCAGCATTTT.

The chain joins TRBV7-2 to TRBJ2-7; D may be TRBD1 (6 bases). This CDR3 is built from 15 residues. V lost 2 bases to trimming and J lost 3 bases, with 14 bases between them. Germline values: CDR1 SGHTA, CDR2 FQGNSA. The CDR3 sequence is CASSLSRGSFYEQYF. In DNA form, the CDR3 reads TGTGCCAGCAGCTTAAGCAGGGGCTCGTTCTACGAGCAGTACTTC. Based on the CDR3 plus reference TRBV7-2 and TRBJ2-7, the full variable domain is GAGVSQSPSNKVTEKGKDVELRCDPISGHTALYWYRQSLGQGLEFLIYFQGNSAPDKSGLPSDRFSAERTGGSVSTLTIQRTQQEDSAVYLCASSLSRGSFYEQYFGPGTRLTVT.

This clone was seen more than once but under ten times. This rearrangement joins TRBV29-1 to TRBJ1-1, with D possibly being TRBD1 (6 bases). The CDR3 consists of 13 residues. Germline-derived CDR1 and CDR2 are SQVTM and ANQGSEA. Trimming shortened V by 6 bases and J by 8 bases, and 19 bases separated the two germline ends. In DNA, the CDR3 is TGCAGCGTCACCCCTCGGGGGGGCCTAGAAGCTTTCTTT. Amino acid sequence: CSVTPRGGLEAFF.

The V call is TRBV4-3, the J call TRBJ2-1; 7 bases map to TRBD1. The CDR3 has 15 amino acids. With V trimmed by 6 bases and J by 2 bases, 7 bases remained unmatched. Germline V gene data show CDR1 as LGHNA and CDR2 as YSLEER. The CDR3 DNA reads TGCGCCAGCAGTCCGCACAGGGGCACCTACAATGAGCAGTTCTTC. It encodes CASSPHRGTYNEQFF.

The rearrangement uses TRBV6-6 and TRBJ2-7, with D possibly matching TRBD1 (6 bases). Trimming stripped 7 bases from V and 5 bases from J, with 21 bases between. Germline values: CDR1 MNHNY, CDR2 SVGAGI (reference sequence). The CDR3 spans 15 residues. CDR3 protein: CASINAGTRLDEQYF. For the CDR3, the DNA is TGTGCCAGCATAAATGCCGGGACAAGACTGGACGAGCAGTACTTC.